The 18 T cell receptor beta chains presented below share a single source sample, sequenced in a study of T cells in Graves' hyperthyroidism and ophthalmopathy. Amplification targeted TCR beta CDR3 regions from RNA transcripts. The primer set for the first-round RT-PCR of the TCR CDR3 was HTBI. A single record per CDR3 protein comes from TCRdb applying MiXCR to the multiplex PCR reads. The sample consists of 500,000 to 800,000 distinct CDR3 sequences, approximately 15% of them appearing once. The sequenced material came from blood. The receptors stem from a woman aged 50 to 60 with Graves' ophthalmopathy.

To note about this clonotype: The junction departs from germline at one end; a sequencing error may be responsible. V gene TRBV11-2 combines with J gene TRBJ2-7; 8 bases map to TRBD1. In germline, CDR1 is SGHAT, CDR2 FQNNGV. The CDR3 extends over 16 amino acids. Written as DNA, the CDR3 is TGTGCCAGCAGCTCATACAGGGGGTCCTCATCCTACGAGCAGCACTTC. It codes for CASSSYRGSSSYEQHF.

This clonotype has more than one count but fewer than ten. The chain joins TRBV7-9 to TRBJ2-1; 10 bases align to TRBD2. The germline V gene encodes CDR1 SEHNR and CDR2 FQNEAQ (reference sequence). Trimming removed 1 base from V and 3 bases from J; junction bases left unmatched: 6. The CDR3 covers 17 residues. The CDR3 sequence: CASSLGGLAGVYNEQFF. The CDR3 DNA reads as TGTGCCAGCAGCTTAGGAGGCCTAGCGGGAGTCTACAATGAGCAGTTCTTC.

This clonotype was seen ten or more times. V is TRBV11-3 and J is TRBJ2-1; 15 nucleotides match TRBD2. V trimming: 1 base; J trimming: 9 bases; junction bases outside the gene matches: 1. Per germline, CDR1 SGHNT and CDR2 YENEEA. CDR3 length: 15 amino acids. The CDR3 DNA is TGTGCCAGCAGCTTAGGGACTAGCGGGAGGGCTGAGCAGTTCTTC. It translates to CASSLGTSGRAEQFF.

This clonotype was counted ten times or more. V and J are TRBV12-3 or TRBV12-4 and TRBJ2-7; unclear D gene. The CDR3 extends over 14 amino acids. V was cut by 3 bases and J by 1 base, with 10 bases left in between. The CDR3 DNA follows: TGTGCCAGCAGTTTTGATCTAGGATCCTACGAGCAGTACTTC. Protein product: CASSFDLGSYEQYF.

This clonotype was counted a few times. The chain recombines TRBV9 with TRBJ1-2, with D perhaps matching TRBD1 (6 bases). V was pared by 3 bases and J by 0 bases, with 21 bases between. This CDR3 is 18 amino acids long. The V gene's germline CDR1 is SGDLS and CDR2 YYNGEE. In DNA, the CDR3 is TGTGCCAGCAGCGATACCCCGGGACACGAGTTAGCTAACTATGGCTACACCTTC. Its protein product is CASSDTPGHELANYGYTF.

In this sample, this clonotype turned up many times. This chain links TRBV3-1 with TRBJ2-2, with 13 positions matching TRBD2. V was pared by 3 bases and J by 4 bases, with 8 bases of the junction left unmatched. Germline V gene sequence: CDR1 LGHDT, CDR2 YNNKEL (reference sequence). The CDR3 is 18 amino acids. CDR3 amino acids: CASSQTSGRIGSTGELFF. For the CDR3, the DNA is TGTGCCAGCAGCCAGACTAGCGGGAGGATCGGTAGCACCGGGGAGCTGTTTTTT.

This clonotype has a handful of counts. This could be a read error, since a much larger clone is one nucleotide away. DNA of the CDR3: TGTGCCTGGATCGCCAGGACGTACACTGAAGCTTTCTTT. It yields the protein CAWIARTYTEAFF. This sequence joins TRBV30 and TRBJ1-1; the D is unclear. Deletions cut 4 bases from V and 3 bases from J, with 12 bases between. The germline V gene encodes CDR1 GTSNPN and CDR2 SVGIG (reference sequence). This CDR3 has 13 amino acids. Supplemented by reference TRBV30 and TRBJ1-1, the full variable domain reads SQTIHQWPATLVQPVGSPLSLECTVEGTSNPNLYWYRQAAGRGLQLLFYSVGIGQISSEVPQNLSASRPQDRQFILSSKKLLLSDSGFYLCAWIARTYTEAFFGQGTRLTVV.

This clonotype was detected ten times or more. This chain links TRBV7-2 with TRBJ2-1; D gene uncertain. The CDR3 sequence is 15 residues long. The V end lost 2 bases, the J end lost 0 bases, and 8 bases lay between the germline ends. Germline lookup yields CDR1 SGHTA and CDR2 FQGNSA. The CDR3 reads CASSLPPGSYNEQFF. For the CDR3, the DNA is TGTGCCAGCAGCTTACCCCCCGGCTCCTACAATGAGCAGTTCTTC. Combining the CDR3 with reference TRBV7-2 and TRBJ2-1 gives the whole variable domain GAGVSQSPSNKVTEKGKDVELRCDPISGHTALYWYRQSLGQGLEFLIYFQGNSAPDKSGLPSDRFSAERTGGSVSTLTIQRTQQEDSAVYLCASSLPPGSYNEQFFGPGTRLTVL.

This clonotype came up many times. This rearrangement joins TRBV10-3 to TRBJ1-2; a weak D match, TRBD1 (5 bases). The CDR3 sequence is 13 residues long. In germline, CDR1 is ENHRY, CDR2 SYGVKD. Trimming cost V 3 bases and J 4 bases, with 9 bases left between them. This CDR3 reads CAISEDRGYGYTF. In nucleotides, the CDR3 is TGTGCCATCAGTGAAGACAGAGGCTATGGCTACACCTTC.

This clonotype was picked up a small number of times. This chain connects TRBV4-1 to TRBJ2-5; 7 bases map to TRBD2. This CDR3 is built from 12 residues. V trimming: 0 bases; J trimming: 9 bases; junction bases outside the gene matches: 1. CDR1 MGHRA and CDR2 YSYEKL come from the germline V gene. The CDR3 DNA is TGCGCCAGCAGCCAAGACCGGGAGGCCCAGTACTTC. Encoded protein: CASSQDREAQYF.

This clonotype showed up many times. The CDR3 DNA sequence: TGTGCCAGCAGCTTGGTGATTACGAGCGGGAGTGAGGCCTACAATGAGCAGTTCTTC. It is translated as CASSLVITSGSEAYNEQFF. This rearrangement joins TRBV11-3 to TRBJ2-1; TRBD2 agrees at 8 bases. The CDR3 is made up of 19 amino acids. Germline V gives CDR1 SGHNT, CDR2 YENEEA. Trimming at V came to 3 bases and at J to 2 bases, leaving 15 bases not matched to a gene. The variable domain in full, with the rest retrieved from reference TRBV11-3 and TRBJ2-1, is EAGVVQSPRYKIIEKKQPVAFWCNPISGHNTLYWYLQNLGQGPELLIRYENEEAVDDSQLPKDRFSAERLKGVDSTLKIQPAELGDSAVYLCASSLVITSGSEAYNEQFFGPGTRLTVL.

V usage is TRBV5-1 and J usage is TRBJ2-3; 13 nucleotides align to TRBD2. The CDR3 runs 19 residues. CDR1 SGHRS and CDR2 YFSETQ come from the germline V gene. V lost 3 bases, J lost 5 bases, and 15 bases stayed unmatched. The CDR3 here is CASSSVKGLAGVNRDTQYF. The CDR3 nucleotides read TGCGCCAGCAGCTCGGTTAAAGGACTAGCGGGAGTAAACCGAGATACGCAGTATTTT. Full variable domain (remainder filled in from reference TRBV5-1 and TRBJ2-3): KAGVTQTPRYLIKTRGQQVTLSCSPISGHRSVSWYQQTPGQGLQFLFEYFSETQRNKGNFPGRFSGRQFSNSRSEMNVSTLELGDSALYLCASSSVKGLAGVNRDTQYFGPGTRLTVL.

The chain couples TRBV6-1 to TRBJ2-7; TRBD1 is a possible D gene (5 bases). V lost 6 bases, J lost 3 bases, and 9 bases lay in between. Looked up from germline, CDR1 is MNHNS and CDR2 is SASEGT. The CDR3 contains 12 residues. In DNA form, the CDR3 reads TGTGCCAGCAGGCATGACAGCTACGAGCAGTACTTC. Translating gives CASRHDSYEQYF.

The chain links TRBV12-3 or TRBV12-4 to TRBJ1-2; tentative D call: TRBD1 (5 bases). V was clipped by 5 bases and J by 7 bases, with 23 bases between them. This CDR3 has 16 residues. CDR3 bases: TGTGCCAGCAGTCCCCACGACAACCGGGACCCTTTTGGCTACACCTTC. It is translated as CASSPHDNRDPFGYTF.

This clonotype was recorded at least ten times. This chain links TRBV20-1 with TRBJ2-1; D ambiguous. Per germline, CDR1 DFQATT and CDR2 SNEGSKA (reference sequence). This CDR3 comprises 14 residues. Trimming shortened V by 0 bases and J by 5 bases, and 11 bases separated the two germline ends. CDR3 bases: TGCAGTGCTAGAGATGGTCGTTCCGACAATGAGCAGTTCTTC. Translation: CSARDGRSDNEQFF.

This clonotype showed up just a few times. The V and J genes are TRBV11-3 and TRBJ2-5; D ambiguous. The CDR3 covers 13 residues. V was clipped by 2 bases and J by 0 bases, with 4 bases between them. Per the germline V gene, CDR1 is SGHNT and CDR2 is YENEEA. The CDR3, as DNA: TGTGCCAGCAGCTTAAAAAACCAAGAGACCCAGTACTTC. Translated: CASSLKNQETQYF.

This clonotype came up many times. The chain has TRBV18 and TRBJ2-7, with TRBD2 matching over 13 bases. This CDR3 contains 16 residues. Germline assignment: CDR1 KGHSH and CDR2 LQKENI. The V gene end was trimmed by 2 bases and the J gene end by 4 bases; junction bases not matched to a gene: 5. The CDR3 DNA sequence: TGTGCCAGCTCACCAGCTAGGACTAGCGGGAGTTACGAGCAGTACTTC. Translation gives CASSPARTSGSYEQYF.

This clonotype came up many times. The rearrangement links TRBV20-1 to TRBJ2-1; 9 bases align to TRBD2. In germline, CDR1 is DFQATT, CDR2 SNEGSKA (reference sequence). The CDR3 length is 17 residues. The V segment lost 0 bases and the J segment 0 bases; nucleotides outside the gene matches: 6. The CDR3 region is CSARDPSGMFSYNEQFF. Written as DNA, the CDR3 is TGCAGTGCTAGAGATCCTAGCGGGATGTTCTCCTACAATGAGCAGTTCTTC.